The 3 T cell receptor beta chains presented below share a single source sample, sequenced in a study of cytomegalovirus exposure and HLA in healthy donors. In the PCR, 60 Vbeta and 13 Jbeta primers were used. Assay used: immunoSEQ multiplex PCR; TCRdb lists only in-frame clones, some missing. The repertoire consists of more than 150,000 clones, with around 77% occurring once and the leading ten covering 1.9%. The specimen sequenced was PBMCs. These TCRs come from a woman between 25 and 40 years old in good health and CMV-seronegative.

This rearrangement joins TRBV15 to TRBJ1-4; perhaps TRBD1 as D (6 bases). Between the trimmed V and J ends, which lost 1 base and 8 bases, there was a span of 14 bases. The germline CDR1 and CDR2 sequences are LNHNV and YYDKDF (reference sequence). The CDR3 runs to 15 residues. Here the CDR3 reads CATSRVGGRDEKLFF. CDR3 DNA sequence: TGTGCCACCAGCAGAGTTGGGGGCAGGGACGAAAAACTGTTTTTT.

In regard to this clone: The sample contains more than one DNA sequence encoding this CDR3. V is TRBV7-9 and J is TRBJ2-3; weak D call: TRBD2 (5 bases). The length of the CDR3 is 14 residues. The V gene's germline CDR1 is SEHNR and CDR2 FQNEAQ (reference sequence). Trimming took 5 bases from V and 0 from J, leaving 9 bases between them. CDR3 sequence (DNA): TGTGCCAGCAGCCTTGGACTCAGCACAGATACGCAGTATTTT. The encoded protein is CASSLGLSTDTQYF.

The CDR3 is CASSLGQVPAYEQYF. Here the CDR3 DNA reads TGTGCCAGCAGCTTAGGACAGGTCCCCGCCTACGAGCAGTACTTC. The V call is TRBV7-9, the J call TRBJ2-7, with TRBD1 as a possible D gene (6 bases). CDR1 and CDR2 (germline): SEHNR, FQNEAQ (reference sequence). With 1 base removed from V and 2 bases from J, the gap between germline ends came to 12 bases. The CDR3 covers 15 residues.